The rows below give T cell receptor beta chains drawn from one sample of a study of PD-L1 blockade in urothelial cancer. Method: immunoSEQ multiplex PCR; TCRdb's copy keeps in-frame clones and lacks some. This table holds about 90,000 clones, 90% found once. The sample here was PBMCs, taken around atezolizumab (anti-PD-L1) treatment. The receptors were sampled from a man aged 60-69 years with urothelial cancer. CDR3s include the opening cysteine and the closing phenylalanine or tryptophan. Fields, in order: CDR3 DNA, CDR3 protein, J gene, clone size, D gene, V gene. The D gene is left open where the match is weak. Clone size, where shown, is once, few, many, or a class for clones that have expanded.

TGTGCCAGCAGCGCGGACCCGGGACTAGCGGGGGCCGGGGCAGATACGCAGTATTTT	CASSADPGLAGAGADTQYF	TRBJ2-3	NA	TRBD2	TRBV7-2
TGTGCCAGCAGCCAGGGACAGGGGGCAAGGGAGACCCAGTACTTC	CASSQGQGARETQYF	TRBJ2-5	NA	TRBD1	TRBV7-8
TGTGCCAGCAGCACAGCGGCGGGAGTCTCCTACAATGAGCAGTTCTTC	CASSTAAGVSYNEQFF	TRBJ2-1	NA	TRBD2	TRBV9
TGCGCCAGCAGTCAATCCTTGGACAGACCCACTTCCCTCTTGCTAACTAGGTATGGCTACACCTTC	CASSQSLDRPTSLLLTRYGYTF	TRBJ1-2	NA	NA	TRBV23-1
TGTGCCAGCAGTCGGCAAGGGGCATCTAATGAAAAACTGTTTTTT	CASSRQGASNEKLFF	TRBJ1-4	NA	NA	TRBV2
TGCGCCAGCAGCTTGGCCGGTGCACAGGTGGGGAACACTGAAGCTTTCTTT	CASSLAGAQVGNTEAFF	TRBJ1-1	NA	NA	TRBV5-1
TGTGCCAGCAGTGAGACAGGGGGCATGGGCTATGGCTACACCTTC	CASSETGGMGYGYTF	TRBJ1-2	NA	TRBD1	TRBV6-1
TGTGCCTGGAGTGTACTCCAGATGACTAACGAGCAGTACTTC	CAWSVLQMTNEQYF	TRBJ2-7	NA	NA	TRBV30
TGTGCCAGCACCCTCAATCGAGGGGGTAGGGGGCCCCAGCATTTT	CASTLNRGGRGPQHF	TRBJ1-5	NA	NA	TRBV28
TGTGCCAGCAGTTCGGGACTAGCGGGAGTGGTTTACGAGCAGTACTTC	CASSSGLAGVVYEQYF	TRBJ2-7	NA	TRBD2	TRBV28
TGTGCCAGCACCAAGGACAGGGCCGGGGAGCTGTTTTTT	CASTKDRAGELFF	TRBJ2-2	NA	TRBD1	TRBV2
TGTGCCAGCGAGGGACAGGTCCGCCCGAACACTGAAGCTTTCTTT	CASEGQVRPNTEAFF	TRBJ1-1	NA	TRBD1	TRBV6-1
TGTGCCAGCAGCTCGGGACTGCGAGAGCAGTACTTC	CASSSGLREQYF	TRBJ2-7	once	NA	TRBV7-2
TGTGCCAGCAGCGTAGATTACAACTACGAGCAGTACTTC	CASSVDYNYEQYF	TRBJ2-7	few	NA	TRBV9
TGTGCCAGCAGCCCAAGTGCTAGCGTCAGGGAGACCCAGTACTTC	CASSPSASVRETQYF	TRBJ2-5	NA	NA	TRBV11-3
TGTGCCAGCAGCTTTTACGGTAGCAATCAGCCCCAGCATTTT	CASSFYGSNQPQHF	TRBJ1-5	few	NA	TRBV5-6
TGTGCCAGCAGCCTGTCCGGAGACCACTACGAGCAGTACTTC	CASSLSGDHYEQYF	TRBJ2-7	NA	NA	TRBV5-4
TGTGCCAGCAGCCTTTACGGACAGGGGCAAAGCGAGCAGTACTTC	CASSLYGQGQSEQYF	TRBJ2-7	NA	TRBD1	TRBV7-2
TGTGCCAGCAGCCCCCCACTAGCGGGAGCGGAGACCCAGTACTTC	CASSPPLAGAETQYF	TRBJ2-5	NA	TRBD2	TRBV28
TGTGCCAGCAGCCGGCCGGGATACTACGAGCAGTACTTC	CASSRPGYYEQYF	TRBJ2-7	NA	NA	TRBV28
TGTGCCAGCAGTTTGGGACAGCAAAACACAGATACGCAGTATTTT	CASSLGQQNTDTQYF	TRBJ2-3	NA	TRBD1	TRBV5-4
TGTGCCAGCAGCTTACCGGGACTAGCGGGAACCTACGAGCAGTACTTC	CASSLPGLAGTYEQYF	TRBJ2-7	NA	TRBD2	TRBV11-3
TGCGCCAGCAGCTTGACCGGGACAGCGTACGGGGAGACCCAGTACTTC	CASSLTGTAYGETQYF	TRBJ2-5	once	TRBD1	TRBV5-1
TGTGCCAGCAGTGAACCGCTGGGGGGGGGCTACGAGCAGTACTTC	CASSEPLGGGYEQYF	TRBJ2-7	NA	TRBD2	TRBV6-1
TGCGCCAGCAGAGGACAGGGACTCCCCGGGGAGCTGTTTTTT	CASRGQGLPGELFF	TRBJ2-2	once	TRBD1	TRBV10-2
TGTGCCAGCAGCGTAGAGGGACTAGAGGGGGTAACCCAGTACTTC	CASSVEGLEGVTQYF	TRBJ2-5	NA	TRBD2	TRBV9
TGTGCCAGCAGCTTAATGGGAGTCTTAGGGACTGAAGCTTTCTTT	CASSLMGVLGTEAFF	TRBJ1-1	NA	NA	TRBV11-2
TGTGCCAGCAGCTTATTATTCGAGCAGTACTTC	CASSLLFEQYF	TRBJ2-7	NA	NA	TRBV7-2
TGTGCCAGCAGCCCCCGATCGGAGGAGACGGAGACCCAGTACTTC	CASSPRSEETETQYF	TRBJ2-5	NA	NA	TRBV9
TGTGCCAGCAGTTACTCGGAAGGCGGCAATGAGCAGTTCTTC	CASSYSEGGNEQFF	TRBJ2-1	NA	NA	TRBV6-6
TGTGCCAGCAAACGCCAAAGGGGGACTGAAGCTTTCTTT	CASKRQRGTEAFF	TRBJ1-1	NA	NA	TRBV25-1
TGTGCCAGCAGCCCCCGTCTAGCGGGGGAAGATACGCAGTATTTT	CASSPRLAGEDTQYF	TRBJ2-3	NA	TRBD2	TRBV11-2
TGCAGTGCTTCCCCGGGACAGGGAGCTTTCTTT	CSASPGQGAFF	TRBJ1-1	NA	TRBD1	TRBV20-1
TGTGCCAGCAGCTTCGAGGACAGGTACGAGCAGTACTTC	CASSFEDRYEQYF	TRBJ2-7	once	TRBD1	TRBV5-4